These T cell receptor beta chains were read from a single sample in a study of cytomegalovirus exposure and HLA in healthy donors. TCRdb's copy holds only in-frame clones and misses some; the assay was immunoSEQ multiplex PCR. The repertoire holds approximately 150,000 clones, with roughly 70% as singletons. The sample was PBMCs. The receptors originated from a man aged 60 to 75 in good health and CMV-seronegative. Both conserved end residues are part of each CDR3. A D gene is named only where the DNA matches it firmly. Part of the rows lack a size; the others show once, few, many or a class for expanded clones.

V,J,size,D,DNA,CDR3
TRBV6-1,TRBJ1-4,.,TRBD1,TGTGCCAGCACCAGGGGGCGAGTAACTAATGAAAAACTGTTTTTT,CASTRGRVTNEKLFF
TRBV6-4,TRBJ2-1,.,TRBD2,TGTGCCAGCAGACTTAGCGGGAGCCAAAATGAGCAGTTCTTC,CASRLSGSQNEQFF
TRBV4-3,TRBJ1-4,.,TRBD1,TGCGCCAGCAGCCACCCCGGACAGGGGAGTGAAAAACTGTTTTTT,CASSHPGQGSEKLFF
TRBV28,TRBJ2-7,.,TRBD2,TGTGCCAGCAGGACCGTTCTCCTAGCGGGAGGGCGTGCCGAGCAGTACTTC,CASRTVLLAGGRAEQYF
TRBV5-6,TRBJ2-7,.,.,TGTGCCAGCAGCCCCCTATTCGGAGACGAGCAGTACTTC,CASSPLFGDEQYF
TRBV2,TRBJ1-5,once,TRBD1,TGTGCCAGCAAAGACAGGGGCAATCAGCCCCAGCATTTT,CASKDRGNQPQHF
TRBV28,TRBJ1-5,few,TRBD1,TGTGCCAGCAGTTTTTTGGCACTACAGGGGAATCAGCCCCAGCATTTT,CASSFLALQGNQPQHF
TRBV27,TRBJ1-5,.,TRBD1,TGTGCCAGCAAATCCAGGGGGCGCAATCAGCCCCAGCATTTT,CASKSRGRNQPQHF
TRBV5-3,TRBJ2-7,.,TRBD1,TGTGCCAGAAGCGGAACCGGGACAGGGGGCTACGAGCAGTACTTC,CARSGTGTGGYEQYF
TRBV29-1,TRBJ2-2,.,TRBD1,TGCAGCGTAAGCCCGTGGACAGGGGTGTCTGGCGGGGAGCTGTTTTTT,CSVSPWTGVSGGELFF
TRBV14,TRBJ2-1,.,.,TGTGCCAGCAGCCAAGATCGGGAGCAGTTCTTC,CASSQDREQFF
TRBV11-3,TRBJ1-1,few,.,TGTGCCAGCAGCTCACGTGCTGGGGAGGGGGCTTTCTTT,CASSSRAGEGAFF
TRBV4-3,TRBJ1-2,.,.,TGCGCCAGCAGCCAAGAGCAGGGCTATGGCTACACCTTC,CASSQEQGYGYTF
TRBV29-1,TRBJ2-7,.,.,TGCAGCGTTGCACAGGTTTCCTCCTACGAGCAGTACTTC,CSVAQVSSYEQYF
TRBV5-6,TRBJ2-3,once,.,TGTGCCAGCAGCTTGGCCGGACTGGCAGATACGCAGTATTTT,CASSLAGLADTQYF
TRBV25-1,TRBJ2-5,.,TRBD1,TGTGCCAGCAGTGTTACAGGGGGCGTACAGACCCAGTACTTC,CASSVTGGVQTQYF
TRBV5-1,TRBJ2-7,.,TRBD1,TGCGCCAGCAGCCTCACCACCGGGACAGGGGCCGACGAGCAGTACTTC,CASSLTTGTGADEQYF
TRBV5-1,TRBJ1-1,.,TRBD1,TGCGCCAGCAGCTTGGCCCGCGGACAGGGGAACACTGAAGCTTTCTTT,CASSLARGQGNTEAFF
TRBV19,TRBJ1-2,once,TRBD1,TGTGCCAGTGCCGGGACAGCCTATGGCTACACCTTC,CASAGTAYGYTF
TRBV6-5,TRBJ2-7,.,TRBD1,TGTGCCAGCAGCAGGACAGGGGGCGGCTACGAGCAGTACTTC,CASSRTGGGYEQYF
TRBV29-1,TRBJ1-2,.,.,TGCAGCGTTGACGGTGGCTACACCTTC,CSVDGGYTF
TRBV25-1,TRBJ2-1,.,TRBD2,TGTGCCAGCGTAAGCGGGAGGGCCGGGGTTGAGCAGTTCTTC,CASVSGRAGVEQFF
TRBV28,TRBJ2-1,.,TRBD2,TGTGCCAGCAGTACGCCGTCCACTAGCGGGCTACAGTTCTTC,CASSTPSTSGLQFF
TRBV28,TRBJ1-5,.,.,TGTGCCAGCAGTTTCCAGGGAGGAGGGTCTCAGCCCCAGCATTTT,CASSFQGGGSQPQHF
TRBV28,TRBJ2-3,.,.,TGTGCCAGCAGTCCCCCCGCCGGGGATACGCAGTATTTT,CASSPPAGDTQYF
TRBV4-1,TRBJ2-2,few,.,TGCGCCAGCAGCCAAGATCTAGGGGGAGAAGGCACCGGGGAGCTGTTTTTT,CASSQDLGGEGTGELFF
TRBV7-9,TRBJ2-2,.,TRBD2,TGTGCCAGCAGCTTATCTAGCGGGAGCACCGGGGAGCTGTTTTTT,CASSLSSGSTGELFF
TRBV7-2,TRBJ1-4,.,.,TGTGCCAGCAGACCTTCGTTCGGGGGAGGAGGGAGCGAAAAACTGTTTTTT,CASRPSFGGGGSEKLFF
TRBV7-9,TRBJ1-1,few,.,TGTGCCAGCAGCTTTCCGGGACACCCGACGGGAGCTTTCTTT,CASSFPGHPTGAFF
TRBV19,TRBJ1-2,.,.,TGTGCCAGTAGTATATTGGGTGAGACAGAAGCTAACTATGGCTACACCTTC,CASSILGETEANYGYTF
TRBV5-1,TRBJ2-3,.,TRBD2,TGCGCCAGCAGCTTGGATTTAGCGGGAGATACGCAGTATTTT,CASSLDLAGDTQYF
TRBV21-1,TRBJ2-5,few,.,TGTGCCAGCAGCAAACGGCGGGGCCAGACAGAGACCCAGTACTTC,CASSKRRGQTETQYF
TRBV10-3,TRBJ2-3,.,.,TGTGCCATCAGTGAGTGGGGCTCGCCGGAAGATACGCAGTATTTT,CAISEWGSPEDTQYF
TRBV5-5,TRBJ2-7,.,.,TGTGCCAGCCACCCAGGGCAGGGGTGGTACGAGCAGTACTTC,CASHPGQGWYEQYF